The clone carrying this TCR beta chain came up a few times. As processed by the authors: Estimates of nucleated cell counts were drawn from the amplification of reference gene primers. Using immunoSEQ multiplex PCR, the repertoire was profiled, and TCRdb retains in-frame clones only, with some absent. V, J and clone size derive from that table, while D and trimming were established from the DNA sequence. Of about 80,000 clones in the sample, around 83% are singletons; the top ten hold around 36%. The data are from a study of blood T cell repertoires in COVID-19. Study overall: The United States, Italy and Spain provided the acute and convalescent COVID-19 samples. The cDNA or gDNA used as material had been derived from T cells, B-cell-depleted T cells, or PBMCs.

The receptor was isolated from a woman in her sixties or seventies with acute or convalescent COVID-19. Sequencing was performed on peripheral blood.

This CDR3 is CASSDSPDQPQHF. CDR3 in DNA: TGCGCCAGCAGTGACTCCCCCGATCAGCCCCAGCATTTT. The V call is TRBV10-2, the J call TRBJ1-5; D ambiguous. Trimming removed 3 bases at V and 5 bases at J, with 8 bases between. The CDR3 is made up of 13 amino acids. CDR1 and CDR2 from the germline V gene are WSHSY and SAAADI.